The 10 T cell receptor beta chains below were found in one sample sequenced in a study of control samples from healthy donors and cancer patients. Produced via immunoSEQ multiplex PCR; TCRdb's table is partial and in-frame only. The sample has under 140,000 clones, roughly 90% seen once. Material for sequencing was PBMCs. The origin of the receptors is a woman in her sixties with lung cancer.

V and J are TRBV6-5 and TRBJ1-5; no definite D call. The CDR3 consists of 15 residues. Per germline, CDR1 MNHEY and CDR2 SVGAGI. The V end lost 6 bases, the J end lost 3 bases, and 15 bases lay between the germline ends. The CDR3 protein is CASRRVGVSNQPQHF. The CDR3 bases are TGTGCCAGCAGGCGGGTAGGCGTCTCCAATCAGCCCCAGCATTTT.

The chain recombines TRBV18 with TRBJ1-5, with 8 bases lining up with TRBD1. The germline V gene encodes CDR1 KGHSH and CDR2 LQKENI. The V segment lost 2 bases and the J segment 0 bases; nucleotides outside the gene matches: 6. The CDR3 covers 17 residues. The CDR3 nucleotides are TGTGCCAGCTCACCAGGGACAGGAACAAATAGCAATCAGCCCCAGCATTTT. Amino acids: CASSPGTGTNSNQPQHF. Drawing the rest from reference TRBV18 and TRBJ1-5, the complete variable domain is NAGVMQNPRHLVRRRGQEARLRCSPMKGHSHVYWYRQLPEEGLKFMVYLQKENIIDESGMPKERFSAEFPKEGPSILRIQQVVRGDSAAYFCASSPGTGTNSNQPQHFGDGTRLSIL.

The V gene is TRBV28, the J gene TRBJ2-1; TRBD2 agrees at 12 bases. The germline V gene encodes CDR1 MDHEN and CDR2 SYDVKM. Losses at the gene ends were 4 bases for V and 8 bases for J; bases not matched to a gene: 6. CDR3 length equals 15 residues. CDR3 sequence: CASSSTSGGLDEQFF. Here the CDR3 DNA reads TGTGCCAGCAGTTCAACTAGCGGGGGGTTAGATGAGCAGTTCTTC.

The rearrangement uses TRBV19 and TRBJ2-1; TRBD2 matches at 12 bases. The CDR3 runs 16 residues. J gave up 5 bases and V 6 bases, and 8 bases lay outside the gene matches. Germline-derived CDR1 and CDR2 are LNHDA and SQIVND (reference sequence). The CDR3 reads CASSWRSSGGDNEQFF. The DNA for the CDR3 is TGTGCCAGTAGCTGGCGGTCTAGCGGGGGGGACAATGAGCAGTTCTTC.

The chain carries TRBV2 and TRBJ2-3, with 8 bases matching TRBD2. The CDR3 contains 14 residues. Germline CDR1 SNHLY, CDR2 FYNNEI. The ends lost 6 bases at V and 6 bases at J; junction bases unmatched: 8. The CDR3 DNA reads TGTGCCAGCAGCCGGCTAGCGGGTACGGATACGCAGTATTTT. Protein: CASSRLAGTDTQYF.

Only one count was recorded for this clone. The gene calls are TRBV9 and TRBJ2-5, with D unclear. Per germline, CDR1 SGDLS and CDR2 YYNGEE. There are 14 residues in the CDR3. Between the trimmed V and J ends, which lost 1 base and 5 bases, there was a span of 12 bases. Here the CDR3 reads CASSVRASVETQYF. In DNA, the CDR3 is TGTGCCAGCAGCGTACGGGCCTCGGTGGAGACCCAGTACTTC.

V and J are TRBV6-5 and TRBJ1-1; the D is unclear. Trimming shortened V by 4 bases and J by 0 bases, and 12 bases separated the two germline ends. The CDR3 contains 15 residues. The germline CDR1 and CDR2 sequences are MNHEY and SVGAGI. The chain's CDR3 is CASSSEYSLNTEAFF. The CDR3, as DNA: TGTGCCAGCAGTTCAGAGTATTCCCTGAACACTGAAGCTTTCTTT.

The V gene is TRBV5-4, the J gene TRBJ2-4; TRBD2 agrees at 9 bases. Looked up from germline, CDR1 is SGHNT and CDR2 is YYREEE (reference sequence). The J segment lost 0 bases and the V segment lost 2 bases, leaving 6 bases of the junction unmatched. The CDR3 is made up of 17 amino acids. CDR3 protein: CASSLRLAGKAKNIQYF. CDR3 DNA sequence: TGTGCCAGCAGCTTAAGGCTAGCGGGGAAAGCCAAAAACATTCAGTACTTC. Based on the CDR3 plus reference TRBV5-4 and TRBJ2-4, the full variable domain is ETGVTQSPTHLIKTRGQQVTLRCSSQSGHNTVSWYQQALGQGPQFIFQYYREEENGRGNFPPRFSGLQFPNYSSELNVNALELDDSALYLCASSLRLAGKAKNIQYFGAGTRLSVL.

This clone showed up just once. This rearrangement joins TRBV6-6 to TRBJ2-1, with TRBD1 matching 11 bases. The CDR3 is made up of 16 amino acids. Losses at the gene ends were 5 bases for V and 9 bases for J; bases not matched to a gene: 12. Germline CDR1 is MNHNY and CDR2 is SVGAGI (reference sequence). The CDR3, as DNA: TGTGCCAGCAGTCTTCTCCTTGGACAGGGGGCAGGTGAGCAGTTCTTC. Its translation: CASSLLLGQGAGEQFF.

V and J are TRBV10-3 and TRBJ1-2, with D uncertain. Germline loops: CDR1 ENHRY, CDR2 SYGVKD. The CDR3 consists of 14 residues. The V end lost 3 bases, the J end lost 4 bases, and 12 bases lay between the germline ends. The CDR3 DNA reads TGTGCCATCAGTGACGAGGGTCGGGGCTATGGCTACACCTTC. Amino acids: CAISDEGRGYGYTF.